A single sample is the source of the 3 T cell receptor beta chains below, sequenced in a study of vaccination and CD4 T cells after COVID-19 (dated by TCRdb to about 2022). The treatment or condition label for this specimen denotes: approximately 10-day PBMC culture with coronavirus spike peptide pools or control peptides (ViraFEST assay). CD4+ T cells from unexposed donors were collected before the COVID-19 pandemic (2011-2018). Receptor libraries were prepared by PCR. These reads were obtained on an Illumina iSeq 100. DNA from cultured CD4+ T cells underwent TCR sequencing with the Oncomine TCR Beta short-read assay at the Johns Hopkins FTIC core. TCRdb took the public reads, trimmed them with fastp at Q25, ran MiXCR for clone calling and kept in-frame beta chains. When rows share a CDR3 protein, they turn into one entry using the most common DNA and genes. Counted in this sample were about 6,100 distinct CDR3 sequences; 49% of them appeared once. Jointly, the top ten make up about 55% of the sample.

Antigen specificity for these receptors is unknown. Input material: CD4+ T cells from blood, cultured in vitro. The origin of the receptors is a human donor in good health.

This clonotype turned up a few times. This chain links TRBV20-1 with TRBJ1-2; maybe TRBD1 (6 bases). The CDR3 loop spans 13 amino acids. Trimming removed 5 bases from V and 5 bases from J, with 15 bases in between. From germline, CDR1 is DFQATT and CDR2 SNEGSKA (reference sequence). This CDR3 is CSASRTDRYGYTF. CDR3 nucleotide sequence: TGCAGTGCTTCCCGGACAGATAGATATGGCTACACCTTC.

The genes are TRBV11-2 and TRBJ1-2; 9 bases line up with TRBD1. This CDR3 has 14 residues. CDR1 and CDR2 from the germline V gene are SGHAT and FQNNGV. Trimming removed 4 bases from V and 4 bases from J; junction bases left unmatched: 4. The CDR3 loop is CASSSGQGTYGYTF. For the CDR3, the DNA is TGTGCCAGCAGCTCCGGACAGGGGACCTATGGCTACACCTTC.

This clonotype has just a few counts. The chain carries TRBV20-1 and TRBJ2-5; the match to TRBD2 covers 11 bases. CDR3 length equals 14 residues. The germline gives CDR1 DFQATT, CDR2 SNEGSKA (reference sequence). Trimming cost V 4 bases and J 1 base; bases outside gene matches: 2. The CDR3 here is CSAIGTSGQETQYF. The DNA of the CDR3 is TGCAGTGCTATAGGGACTAGCGGCCAAGAGACCCAGTACTTC.